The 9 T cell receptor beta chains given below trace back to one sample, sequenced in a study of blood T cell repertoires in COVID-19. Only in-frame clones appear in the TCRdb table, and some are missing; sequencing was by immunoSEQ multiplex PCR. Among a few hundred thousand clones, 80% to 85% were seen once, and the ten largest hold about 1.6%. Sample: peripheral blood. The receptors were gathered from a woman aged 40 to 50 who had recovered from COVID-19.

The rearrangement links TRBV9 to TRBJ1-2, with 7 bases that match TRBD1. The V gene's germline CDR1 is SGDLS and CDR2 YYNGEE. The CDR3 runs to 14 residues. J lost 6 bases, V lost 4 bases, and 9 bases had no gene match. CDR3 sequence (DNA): TGTGCCAGCAGCAAGGGGGCGGACATTGATGGCTACACCTTC. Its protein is CASSKGADIDGYTF.

The CDR3 loop reads CASSLLGQAINSPLHF. For the CDR3, the DNA is TGTGCCAGCAGTTTATTGGGACAGGCTATCAATTCACCCCTCCACTTT. This sequence joins TRBV28 and TRBJ1-6; 8 bases map to TRBD1. Trimming cost V 1 base and J 7 bases; bases outside gene matches: 6. CDR3 length equals 16 residues. CDR1 and CDR2 (germline): MDHEN, SYDVKM.

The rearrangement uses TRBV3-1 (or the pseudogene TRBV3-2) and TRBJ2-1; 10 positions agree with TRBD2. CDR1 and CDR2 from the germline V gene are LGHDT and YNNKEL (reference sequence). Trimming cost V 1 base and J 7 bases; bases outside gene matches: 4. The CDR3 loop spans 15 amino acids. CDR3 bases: TGTGCCAGCAGCCAAGGAGCGGGGGGGCATAATGAGCAGTTCTTC. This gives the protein CASSQGAGGHNEQFF.

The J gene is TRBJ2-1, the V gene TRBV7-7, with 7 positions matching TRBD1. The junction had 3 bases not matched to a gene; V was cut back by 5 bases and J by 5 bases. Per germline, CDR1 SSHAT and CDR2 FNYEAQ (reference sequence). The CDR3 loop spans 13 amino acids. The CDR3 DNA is TGTGCCAGCAGCAAGGGACAGAACAATGAGCAGTTCTTC. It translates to CASSKGQNNEQFF. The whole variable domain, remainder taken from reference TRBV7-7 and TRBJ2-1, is GAGVSQSPRYKVTKRGQDVTLRCDPISSHATLYWYQQALGQGPEFLTYFNYEAQPDKSGLPSDRFSAERPEGSISTLTIQRTEQRDSAMYRCASSKGQNNEQFFGPGTRLTVL.

CDR3 in DNA: TGTGCCAGCAGCCCCTACCCTTTTCCCCCCGGCTATGGCTACACCTTC. It codes for CASSPYPFPPGYGYTF. V usage is TRBV3-1 (or the pseudogene TRBV3-2) and J usage is TRBJ1-2; no firm D call. The CDR3 is made up of 16 amino acids. Germline CDR1 reads LGHDT; CDR2 reads YNNKEL (reference sequence). V lost 4 bases to trimming and J lost 4 bases, with 19 bases between them.

In DNA form, the CDR3 reads TGTGCCTGGACTGAGCGGGGGGGCTGGGATGAGCAGTTCTTC. Translation gives CAWTERGGWDEQFF. This rearrangement joins TRBV30 to TRBJ2-1; TRBD2 aligns across 10 bases. This CDR3 region has 14 residues. CDR1 GTSNPN and CDR2 SVGIG come from the germline V gene (reference sequence). After removal of 4 bases from V and 8 bases from J, the junction contained 8 bases not matched to a gene.

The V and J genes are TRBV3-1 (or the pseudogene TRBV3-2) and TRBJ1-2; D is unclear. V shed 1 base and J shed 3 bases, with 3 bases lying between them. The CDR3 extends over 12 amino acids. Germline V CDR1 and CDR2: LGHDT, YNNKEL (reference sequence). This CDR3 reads CASSQGDYGYTF. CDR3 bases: TGTGCCAGCAGCCAAGGAGACTATGGCTACACCTTC.

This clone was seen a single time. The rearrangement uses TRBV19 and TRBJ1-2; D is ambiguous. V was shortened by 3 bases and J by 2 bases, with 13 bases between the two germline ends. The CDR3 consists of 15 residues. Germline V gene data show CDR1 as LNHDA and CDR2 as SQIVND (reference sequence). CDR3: CASSIFSEGNYGYTF. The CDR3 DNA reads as TGTGCCAGTAGTATCTTCTCGGAGGGAAACTATGGCTACACCTTC.

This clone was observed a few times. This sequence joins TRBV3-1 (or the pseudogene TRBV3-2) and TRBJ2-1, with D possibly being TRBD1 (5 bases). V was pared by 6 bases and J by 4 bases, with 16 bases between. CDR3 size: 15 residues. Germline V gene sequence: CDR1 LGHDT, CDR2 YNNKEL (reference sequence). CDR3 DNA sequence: TGTGCCAGCAGTTCCACAGGTGATATTTACAATGAGCAGTTCTTC. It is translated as CASSSTGDIYNEQFF.